This entry features one TCR beta chain sequence. Molecular barcoding with unique molecular identifiers was used for the TCRbeta library. Each CDR3 protein gets one entry after TCRdb re-called the PCR reads with MiXCR. The data show about 610,000 distinct CDR3 sequences, with 10% to 13% seen just once and roughly 4% held by the top ten. These data originate in a study of T-cell reconstitution after alpha-beta-depleted transplantation in children. This CDR3 contains 13 residues. With V trimmed by 2 bases and J by 5 bases, 1 base remained unmatched. Germline values: CDR1 SGHTA, CDR2 FQGNSA. The chain is built from TRBV7-2 and TRBJ2-3, with 7 positions matching TRBD2. The input for sequencing was PBMCs from the stem cell graft donor, taken from the stem cell graft. This receptor was identified in a human donor who donated a stem cell graft to a child with acute myeloid leukemia. The CDR3: CASSLKREDTQYF. Written as DNA, the CDR3 is TGTGCCAGCAGCTTAAAGCGGGAAGATACGCAGTATTTT.